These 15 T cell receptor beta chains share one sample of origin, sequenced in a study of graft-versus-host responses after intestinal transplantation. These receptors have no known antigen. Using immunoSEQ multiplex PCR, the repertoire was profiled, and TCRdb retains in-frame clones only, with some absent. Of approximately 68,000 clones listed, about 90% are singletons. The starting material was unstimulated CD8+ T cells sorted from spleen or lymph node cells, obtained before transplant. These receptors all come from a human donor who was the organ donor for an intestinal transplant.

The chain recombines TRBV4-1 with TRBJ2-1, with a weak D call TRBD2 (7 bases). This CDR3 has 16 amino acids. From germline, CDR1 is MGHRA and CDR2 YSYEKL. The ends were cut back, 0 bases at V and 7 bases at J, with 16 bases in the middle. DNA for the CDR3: TGCGCCAGCAGCCAAGATCGCCGGGGGGCCCAGAATGAGCAGTTCTTC. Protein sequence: CASSQDRRGAQNEQFF.

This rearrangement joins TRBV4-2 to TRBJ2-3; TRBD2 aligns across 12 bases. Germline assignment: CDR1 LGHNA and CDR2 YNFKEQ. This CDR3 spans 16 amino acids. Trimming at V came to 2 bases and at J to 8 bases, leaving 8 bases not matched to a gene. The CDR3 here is CASSQLAGGPVGTQYF. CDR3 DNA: TGTGCCAGCAGCCAACTAGCGGGGGGGCCCGTAGGTACGCAGTATTTT.

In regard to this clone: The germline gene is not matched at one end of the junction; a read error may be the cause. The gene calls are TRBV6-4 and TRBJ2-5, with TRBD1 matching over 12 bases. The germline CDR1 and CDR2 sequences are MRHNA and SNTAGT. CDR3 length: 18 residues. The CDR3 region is CASSGDRGLGRGQETQYF. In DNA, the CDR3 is TGTGCCAGTAGTGGGGACAGGGGGCTTGGCCGCGGCCAAGAGACCCAGTACTTC.

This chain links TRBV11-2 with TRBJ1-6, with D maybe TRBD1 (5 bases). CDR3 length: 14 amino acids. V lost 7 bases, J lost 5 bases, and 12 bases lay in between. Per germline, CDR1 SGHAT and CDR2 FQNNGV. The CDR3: CASIDRPDNSPLHF. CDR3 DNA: TGTGCCAGCATCGACAGACCCGATAATTCACCCCTCCACTTT. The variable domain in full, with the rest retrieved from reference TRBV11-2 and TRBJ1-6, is EAGVAQSPRYKIIEKRQSVAFWCNPISGHATLYWYQQILGQGPKLLIQFQNNGVVDDSQLPKDRFSAERLKGVDSTLKIQPAKLEDSAVYLCASIDRPDNSPLHFGNGTRLTVT.

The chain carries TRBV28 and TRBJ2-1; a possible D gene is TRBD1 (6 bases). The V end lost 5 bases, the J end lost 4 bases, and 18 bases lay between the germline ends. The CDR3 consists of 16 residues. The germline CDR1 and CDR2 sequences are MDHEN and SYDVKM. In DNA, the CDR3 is TGTGCCAGCAGTCACCCTTTCACCGACAGGTACAATGAGCAGTTCTTC. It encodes CASSHPFTDRYNEQFF.

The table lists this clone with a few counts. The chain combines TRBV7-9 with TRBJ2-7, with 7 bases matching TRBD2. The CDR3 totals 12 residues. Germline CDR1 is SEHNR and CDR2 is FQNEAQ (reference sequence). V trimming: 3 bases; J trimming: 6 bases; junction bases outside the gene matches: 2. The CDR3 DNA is TGTGCCAGCAGCTTGGGGGGGACCGAGCAGTACGTC. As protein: CASSLGGTEQYV.

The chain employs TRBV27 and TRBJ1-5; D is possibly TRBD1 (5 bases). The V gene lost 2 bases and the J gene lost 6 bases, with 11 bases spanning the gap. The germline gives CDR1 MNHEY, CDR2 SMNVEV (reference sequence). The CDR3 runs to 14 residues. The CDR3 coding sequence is TGTGCCAGCAGTTTACAAGGGGCGAGTCAGCCCCAGCATTTT. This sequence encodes CASSLQGASQPQHF.

The DNA of the CDR3 is TGTGCCAGCAGCTTAGGGGCGGGCGGGGGGTCCTACAATGAGCAGTTCTTC. Protein product: CASSLGAGGGSYNEQFF. The V and J genes are TRBV7-6 and TRBJ2-1; 8 nucleotides agree with TRBD2. CDR1 is SGHVS and CDR2 is FNYEAQ in the germline V gene. The CDR3 loop spans 17 amino acids. Trimming removed 1 base from V and 1 base from J; junction bases left unmatched: 6.

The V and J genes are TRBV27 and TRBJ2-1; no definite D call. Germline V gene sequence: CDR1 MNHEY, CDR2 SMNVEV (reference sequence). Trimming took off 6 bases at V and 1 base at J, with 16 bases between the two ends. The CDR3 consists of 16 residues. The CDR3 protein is CASSDPADGSYNEQFF. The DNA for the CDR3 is TGTGCCAGCAGCGACCCCGCGGATGGGTCCTACAATGAGCAGTTCTTC.

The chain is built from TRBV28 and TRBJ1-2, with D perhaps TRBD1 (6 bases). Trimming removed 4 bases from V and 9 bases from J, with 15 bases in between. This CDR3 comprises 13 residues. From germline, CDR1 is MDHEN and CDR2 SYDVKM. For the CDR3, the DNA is TGTGCCAGCAGTTGGGCCAGGGGATATAGCTACACCTTC. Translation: CASSWARGYSYTF.

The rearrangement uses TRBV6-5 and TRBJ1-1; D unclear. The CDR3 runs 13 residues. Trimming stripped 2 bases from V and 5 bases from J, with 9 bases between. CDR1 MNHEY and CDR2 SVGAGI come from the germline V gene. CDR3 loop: CASSYGEATEAFF. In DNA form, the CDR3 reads TGTGCCAGCAGTTACGGAGAGGCGACTGAAGCTTTCTTT.

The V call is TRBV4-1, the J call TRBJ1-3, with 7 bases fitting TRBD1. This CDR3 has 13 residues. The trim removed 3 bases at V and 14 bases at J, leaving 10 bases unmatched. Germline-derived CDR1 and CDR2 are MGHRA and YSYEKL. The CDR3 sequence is CASSQGTGARVYF. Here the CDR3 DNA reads TGCGCCAGCAGCCAGGGTACAGGGGCGAGAGTATATTTT.

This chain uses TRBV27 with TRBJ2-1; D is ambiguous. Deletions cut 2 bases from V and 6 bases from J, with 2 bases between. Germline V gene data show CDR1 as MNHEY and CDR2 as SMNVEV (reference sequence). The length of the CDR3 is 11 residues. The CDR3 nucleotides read TGTGCCAGCAGTTTACTCAATGAGCAGTTCTTC. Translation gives CASSLLNEQFF.

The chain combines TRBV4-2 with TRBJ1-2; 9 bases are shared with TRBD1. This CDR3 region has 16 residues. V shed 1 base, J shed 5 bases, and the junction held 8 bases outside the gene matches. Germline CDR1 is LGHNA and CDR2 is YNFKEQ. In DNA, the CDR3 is TGTGCCAGCAGCCAAGTTGGGACAGGGACCATTTATGGCTACACCTTC. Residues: CASSQVGTGTIYGYTF.

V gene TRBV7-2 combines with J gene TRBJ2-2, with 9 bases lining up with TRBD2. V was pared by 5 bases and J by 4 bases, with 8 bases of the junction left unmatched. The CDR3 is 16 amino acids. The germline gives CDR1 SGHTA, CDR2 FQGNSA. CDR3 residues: CASSPSSGGFTGELFF. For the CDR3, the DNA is TGTGCCAGCAGCCCTAGTAGCGGGGGTTTCACCGGGGAGCTGTTTTTT.